The rows below give T cell receptor beta chains drawn from one sample of a study of cytomegalovirus exposure and HLA in healthy donors. Repertoires were generated with immunoSEQ multiplex PCR, while TCRdb's copy carries only in-frame clones and drops some. The sample has roughly 130,000 clones, 85% to 90% seen once. Sequencing was done on a sample of PBMCs. These receptors came from a man aged 25-40 years in good health and CMV-seronegative. Each CDR3 is given with its conserved first and last residue. A D gene is named only where the DNA matches it firmly. Clone size is given for some rows only: seen once, a few or many times, or a class if the clone is expanded.

v_call	clone_size	d_call	j_call	cdr3_nt	cdr3_aa
TRBV7-2	.	TRBD1	TRBJ2-4	TGTGCCAGCAGCTCGGGACAGGGGTATCGCATTCAGTACTTC	CASSSGQGYRIQYF
TRBV6-1	.	TRBD1	TRBJ2-1	TGTGCCGGCTCCAGACAGGGGATCTCCTACAATGAGCAGTTCTTC	CAGSRQGISYNEQFF
TRBV6-5	.	TRBD2	TRBJ2-7	TGTGCCAGCAGTTACCAATTTAGCGGGGCCCTCTCCGAGCAGTACTTC	CASSYQFSGALSEQYF
TRBV7-2	.	TRBD2	TRBJ2-7	TGTGCCAGCAGCTTAAAGGGAGGGCCTAACTACGAGCAGTACTTC	CASSLKGGPNYEQYF
TRBV15	.	TRBD1	TRBJ2-1	TGTGCCACCAGCAGACAGGGGGCGCTTAGCCATGAGCAGTTCTTC	CATSRQGALSHEQFF
TRBV29-1	.	.	TRBJ1-1	TGCAGCGTTAAGGGGGGGACGAACACTGAAGCTTTCTTT	CSVKGGTNTEAFF
TRBV10-3	.	.	TRBJ2-7	TGTGCCATCAGCGACCGGACAGCCTACGAGCAGTACTTC	CAISDRTAYEQYF
TRBV5-6	.	.	TRBJ2-3	TGTGCCAGCAGCTCTGGACAGCCAGATACGCAGTATTTT	CASSSGQPDTQYF
TRBV18	once	TRBD1	TRBJ1-4	TGTGCCAGCTCAACAGGGGTCGACGAAAAACTGTTTTTT	CASSTGVDEKLFF
TRBV6-5	.	.	TRBJ1-5	TGTGCCAGTCTCGGACGAGGGTTCGGTCCCCAGCATTTT	CASLGRGFGPQHF
TRBV5-4	once	TRBD1	TRBJ2-7	TGTGCCAGCGCCAAGACAGGGGACTCCTACGAGCAGTACTTC	CASAKTGDSYEQYF
TRBV28	.	TRBD2	TRBJ2-7	TGTGCCAGCAGTTTATGGAATTGGTCGACTAGCCTCTCCTACGAGCAGTACTTC	CASSLWNWSTSLSYEQYF
TRBV5-6	.	.	TRBJ1-4	TGTGCCAGCAGCCCGGTCCGAAGAACTAATGAAAAACTGTTTTTT	CASSPVRRTNEKLFF
TRBV5-1	.	.	TRBJ2-1	TGCGCCAGCAGCTTGGCCTCAGAGACAAACAATGAGCAGTTCTTC	CASSLASETNNEQFF
TRBV6-6	.	.	TRBJ2-1	TGTGCCAGCACAGGGAAATGGGAGCAGTTCTTC	CASTGKWEQFF
TRBV6-4	.	TRBD1	TRBJ1-2	TGTGCCAGCAGTGACCGAACCGGGACAGGGGTCGGCTACACCTTC	CASSDRTGTGVGYTF
TRBV5-1	.	.	TRBJ1-1	TGCGCCAGCAGCGACGGGACACCCGGAGGTGGCACTGAAGCTTTCTTT	CASSDGTPGGGTEAFF
TRBV11-2	.	TRBD2	TRBJ2-5	TGTGCCAGCAGTTTTGACAGACTAGCGGGAGGGACGGCCCAGTACTTC	CASSFDRLAGGTAQYF
TRBV23-1	.	.	TRBJ2-5	TGCGCCAGCAATAGTAATTTACAGCAAGAGACCCAGTACTTC	CASNSNLQQETQYF
TRBV7-3	.	.	TRBJ1-1	TGTGCCAGCAGCTTAAATCGATGGGGCCCTAACACTGAAGCTTTCTTT	CASSLNRWGPNTEAFF
TRBV4-1	once	.	TRBJ1-2	TGCGCCAGCAGCCAAGATGACAGGCTTCGTGGGGGCTACACCTTC	CASSQDDRLRGGYTF
TRBV9	.	TRBD2	TRBJ2-5	TGTGCCAGCAGCGTGGGACTAGCGGGAGCTCAAGAGACCCAGTACTTC	CASSVGLAGAQETQYF
TRBV13	.	.	TRBJ2-2	TGTGCCAGCAGCTTACAGGCTATGGGCACCGGGGAGCTGTTTTTT	CASSLQAMGTGELFF
TRBV2	.	.	TRBJ2-5	TGTGCCAGCAAGGGGGAAGAGACCCAGTACTTC	CASKGEETQYF
TRBV5-1	.	TRBD2	TRBJ2-1	TGCGCCAGCAGTCGGACCGGGACTAGCGGGAGGTTCTACAATGAGCAGTTCTTC	CASSRTGTSGRFYNEQFF
TRBV30	.	.	TRBJ1-2	TGTGCCTGGAGTTCCGGGGGCTATGGCTACACCTTC	CAWSSGGYGYTF
TRBV2	.	.	TRBJ1-1	TGTGCCAGCGAGGAAAGGAGGGTGAACACTGAAGCTTTCTTT	CASEERRVNTEAFF
TRBV19	.	.	TRBJ2-6	TGTGCCAGTGAGTTGGGAGCTGGGGCCAACGTCCTGACTTTC	CASELGAGANVLTF
TRBV6-5	.	TRBD1	TRBJ1-1	TGTGCCAGCACTTCGGCTTACAGGGGGCGTGCAGAAGCTTTCTTT	CASTSAYRGRAEAFF
TRBV5-4	.	TRBD2	TRBJ2-5	TGTGCCAGCAGCTTGGCCGAGTCCGGGAGGGAGACCCAGTACTTC	CASSLAESGRETQYF
TRBV9	.	TRBD2	TRBJ2-1	TGTGCCAGCAGCGTAGGATTGAAGCGGGAGGGCCACTACAATGAGCAGTTCTTC	CASSVGLKREGHYNEQFF
TRBV10-1	few	.	TRBJ2-7	TGCGCCAGCAGTGAGTCGGGCCTGGACTACGAGCAGTACTTC	CASSESGLDYEQYF
TRBV14	.	TRBD1	TRBJ1-3	TGTGCCAGCAGCCTTCGGGACAGGGGTCCTGGAAACACCATATATTTT	CASSLRDRGPGNTIYF
TRBV13	.	.	TRBJ1-3	TGTGCCAGCAGCGCCGATGGGGGGATGGTATCTGGAAACACCATATATTTT	CASSADGGMVSGNTIYF
TRBV15	.	TRBD1	TRBJ1-1	TGTGCCACCAGTATCCGGGACAGTAACACTGAAGCTTTCTTT	CATSIRDSNTEAFF
TRBV5-1	once	.	TRBJ2-1	TGCGCCAGCAGCAGTGCGGGACCACTAGCCTACAATGAGCAGTTCTTC	CASSSAGPLAYNEQFF
TRBV5-1	.	TRBD2	TRBJ2-5	TGCGCCAGCAGCTTGGGACTAGCGGAAATACAAGAGACCCAGTACTTC	CASSLGLAEIQETQYF
TRBV5-1	.	TRBD2	TRBJ2-1	TGCGCCAGCAGCTTGGGTCGCTCTAGCGGGAGACTGATGAATGAGCAGTTCTTC	CASSLGRSSGRLMNEQFF
TRBV13	.	.	TRBJ1-1	TGTGCCAGCAGCTGGGGCATGAACACTGAAGCTTTCTTT	CASSWGMNTEAFF
TRBV7-2	.	TRBD2	TRBJ2-1	TGTGCCAGCAGCTTCCCGGGACTAGTTTCGAATGAGCAGTTCTTC	CASSFPGLVSNEQFF
TRBV19	.	.	TRBJ2-1	TGTGCCAGTAGTACCCAGGGCGATGTTGCCTACAATGAGCAGTTCTTC	CASSTQGDVAYNEQFF
TRBV5-1	.	.	TRBJ1-1	TGCGCCAGCAGCGGCGGAGGGCCAGCTTTCTTT	CASSGGGPAFF
TRBV27	few	TRBD1	TRBJ2-7	TGTGCCAGCATGGGACAGGCCTACGAGCAGTACTTC	CASMGQAYEQYF
TRBV15	.	TRBD2	TRBJ2-2	TGTGCCACCGGGGTAGTAGCGGGAGTTTACACCGGGGAGCTGTTTTTT	CATGVVAGVYTGELFF
TRBV5-5	.	TRBD2	TRBJ2-3	TGTGCCAGCAGACTGGGACTAGCGGGAGGTATGGATACGCAGTATTTT	CASRLGLAGGMDTQYF
TRBV27	.	TRBD2	TRBJ2-5	TGTGCCAGCAGTTTGGGGGTCACGAGCGGGAGTGCAGAGACCCAGTACTTC	CASSLGVTSGSAETQYF